This T cell receptor beta chain appears in the sequencing data of a study of response to subunit inactivated influenza vaccine. TCRdb used MiXCR to reprocess the RT-PCR reads, holding one entry per CDR3 protein. The repertoire consists of 450,000 to 600,000 distinct CDR3 sequences, with less than 8% occurring once and the leading ten covering 10% to 15%. This clonotype was seen a handful of times. Antigen specificity is unknown. General study results and limits: It was suggested by the authors that few new T cells are recruited by each seasonal influenza vaccination.

CDR1 SGHRS and CDR2 YFSETQ come from the germline V gene. Trimming shortened V by 8 bases and J by 1 base, and 12 bases separated the two germline ends. The CDR3 has 13 amino acids. The sequencing here drew on PBMCs from blood, taken around 25 months after vaccination. The chain links TRBV5-1 to TRBJ2-5; D is undetermined. The sequence came from a man aged 50 to 75 who received an inactivated influenza vaccine. Here the CDR3 reads CASNDLLQETQYF. DNA for the CDR3: TGCGCCAGTAACGACTTACTCCAAGAGACCCAGTACTTC. The full variable domain, completed using reference TRBV5-1 and TRBJ2-5, is KAGVTQTPRYLIKTRGQQVTLSCSPISGHRSVSWYQQTPGQGLQFLFEYFSETQRNKGNFPGRFSGRQFSNSRSEMNVSTLELGDSALYLCASNDLLQETQYFGPGTRLLVL.